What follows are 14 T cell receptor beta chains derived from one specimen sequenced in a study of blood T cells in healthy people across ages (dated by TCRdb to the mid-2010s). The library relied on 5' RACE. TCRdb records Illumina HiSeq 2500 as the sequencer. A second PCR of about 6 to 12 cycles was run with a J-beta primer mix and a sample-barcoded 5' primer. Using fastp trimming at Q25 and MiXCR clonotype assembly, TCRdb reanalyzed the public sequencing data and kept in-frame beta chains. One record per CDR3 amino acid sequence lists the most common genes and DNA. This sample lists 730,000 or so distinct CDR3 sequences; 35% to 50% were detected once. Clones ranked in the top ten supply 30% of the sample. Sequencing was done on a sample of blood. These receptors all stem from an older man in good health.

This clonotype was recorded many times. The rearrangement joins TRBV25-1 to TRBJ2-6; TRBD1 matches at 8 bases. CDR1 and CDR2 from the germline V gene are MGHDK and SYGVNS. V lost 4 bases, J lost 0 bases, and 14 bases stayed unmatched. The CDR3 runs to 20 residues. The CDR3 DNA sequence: TGTGCCAGCAGTGCATTCTTACAGGGGGATAAATACTCTGGGGCCAACGTCCTGACTTTC. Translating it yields CASSAFLQGDKYSGANVLTF. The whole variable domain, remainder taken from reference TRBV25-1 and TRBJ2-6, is EADIYQTPRYLVIGTGKKITLECSQTMGHDKMYWYQQDPGMELHLIHYSYGVNSTEKGDLSSESTVSRIRTEHFPLTLESARPSHTSQYLCASSAFLQGDKYSGANVLTFGAGSRLTVL.

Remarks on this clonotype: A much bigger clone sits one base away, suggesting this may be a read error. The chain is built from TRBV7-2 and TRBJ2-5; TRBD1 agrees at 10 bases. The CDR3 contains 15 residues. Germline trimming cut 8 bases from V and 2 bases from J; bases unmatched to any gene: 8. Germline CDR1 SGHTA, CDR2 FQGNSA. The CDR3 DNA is TGTGCCAGCTGCCTGGGGACAGGGGATCAAGAGACCCAGTACTTC. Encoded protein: CASCLGTGDQETQYF.

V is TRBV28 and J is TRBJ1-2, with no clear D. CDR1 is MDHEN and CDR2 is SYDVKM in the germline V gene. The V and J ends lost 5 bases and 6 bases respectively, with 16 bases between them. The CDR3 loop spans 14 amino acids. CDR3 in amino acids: CASSHNRAVNGYTF. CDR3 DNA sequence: TGTGCCAGCAGTCACAACCGGGCAGTTAATGGCTACACCTTC.

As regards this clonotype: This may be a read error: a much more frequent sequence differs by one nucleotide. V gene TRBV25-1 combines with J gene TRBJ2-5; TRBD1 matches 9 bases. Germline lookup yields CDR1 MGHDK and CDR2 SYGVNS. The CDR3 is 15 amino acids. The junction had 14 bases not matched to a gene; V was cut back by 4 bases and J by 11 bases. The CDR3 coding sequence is TGTGCCAGCAGTGCACCGGGACAGGGATTCAATGAGCAGTACTTC. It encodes CASSAPGQGFNEQYF.

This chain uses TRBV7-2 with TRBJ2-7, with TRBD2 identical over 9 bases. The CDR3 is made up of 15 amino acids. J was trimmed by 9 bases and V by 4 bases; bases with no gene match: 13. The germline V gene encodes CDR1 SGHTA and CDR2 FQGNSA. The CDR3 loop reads CASSSSGKVADMQYF. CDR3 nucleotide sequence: TGTGCCAGCAGCTCTAGCGGGAAGGTTGCAGATATGCAGTACTTC. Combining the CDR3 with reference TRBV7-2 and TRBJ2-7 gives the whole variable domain GAGVSQSPSNKVTEKGKDVELRCDPISGHTALYWYRQSLGQGLEFLIYFQGNSAPDKSGLPSDRFSAERTGGSVSTLTIQRTQQEDSAVYLCASSSSGKVADMQYFGPGTRLTVT.

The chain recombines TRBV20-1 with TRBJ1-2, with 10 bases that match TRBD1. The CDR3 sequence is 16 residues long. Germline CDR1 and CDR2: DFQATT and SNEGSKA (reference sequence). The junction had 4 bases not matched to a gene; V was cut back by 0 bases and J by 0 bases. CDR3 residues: CSARDGTGVANYGYTF. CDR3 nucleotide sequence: TGCAGTGCTAGAGACGGGACAGGGGTGGCTAACTATGGCTACACCTTC.

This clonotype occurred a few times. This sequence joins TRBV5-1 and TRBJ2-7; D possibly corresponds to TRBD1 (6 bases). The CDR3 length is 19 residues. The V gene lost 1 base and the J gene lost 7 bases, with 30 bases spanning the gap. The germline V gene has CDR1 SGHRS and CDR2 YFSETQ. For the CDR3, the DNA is TGCGCCAGCAGCTTGCTCGGACAGTCCCCCCGGCCCAGAAACAATGAGCAGTACTTC. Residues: CASSLLGQSPRPRNNEQYF. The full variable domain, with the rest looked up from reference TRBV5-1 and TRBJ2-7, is KAGVTQTPRYLIKTRGQQVTLSCSPISGHRSVSWYQQTPGQGLQFLFEYFSETQRNKGNFPGRFSGRQFSNSRSEMNVSTLELGDSALYLCASSLLGQSPRPRNNEQYFGPGTRLTVT.

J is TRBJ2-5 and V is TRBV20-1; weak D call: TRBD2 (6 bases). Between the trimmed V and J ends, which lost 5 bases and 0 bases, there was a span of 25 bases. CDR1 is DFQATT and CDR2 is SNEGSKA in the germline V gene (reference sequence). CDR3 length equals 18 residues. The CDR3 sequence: CSASPGLGVGAYQETQYF. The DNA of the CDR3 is TGCAGTGCTTCACCGGGACTGGGGGTCGGGGCATACCAAGAGACCCAGTACTTC.

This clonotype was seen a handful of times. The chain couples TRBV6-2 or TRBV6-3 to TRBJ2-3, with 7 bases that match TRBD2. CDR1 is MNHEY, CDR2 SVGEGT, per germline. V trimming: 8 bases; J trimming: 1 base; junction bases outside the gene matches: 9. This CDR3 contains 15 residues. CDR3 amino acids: CASGGGRGRTDTQYF. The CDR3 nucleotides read TGTGCCAGCGGGGGAGGGAGGGGCCGCACAGATACGCAGTATTTT.

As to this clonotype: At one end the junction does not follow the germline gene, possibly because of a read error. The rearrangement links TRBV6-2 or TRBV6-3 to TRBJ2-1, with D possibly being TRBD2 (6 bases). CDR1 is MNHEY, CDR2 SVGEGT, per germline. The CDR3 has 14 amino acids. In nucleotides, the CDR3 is TGTGCCAGCACCGCAGCGGGTGCGAACAATAAGCAGTTCTTC. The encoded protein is CASTAAGANNKQFF.

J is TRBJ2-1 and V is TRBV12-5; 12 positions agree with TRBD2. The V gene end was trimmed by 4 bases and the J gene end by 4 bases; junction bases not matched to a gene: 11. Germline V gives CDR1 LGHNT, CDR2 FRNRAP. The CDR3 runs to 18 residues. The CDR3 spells CASGSLHPGLAGYNEQFF. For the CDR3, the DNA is TGTGCTAGTGGTTCCCTCCACCCCGGACTAGCGGGGTACAATGAGCAGTTCTTC.

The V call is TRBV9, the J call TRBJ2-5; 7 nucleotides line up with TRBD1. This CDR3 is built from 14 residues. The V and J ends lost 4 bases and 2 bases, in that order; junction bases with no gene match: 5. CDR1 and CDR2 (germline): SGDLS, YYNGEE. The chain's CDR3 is CASSKTGIQETQYF. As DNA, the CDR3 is TGTGCCAGCAGCAAGACAGGGATACAAGAGACCCAGTACTTC.

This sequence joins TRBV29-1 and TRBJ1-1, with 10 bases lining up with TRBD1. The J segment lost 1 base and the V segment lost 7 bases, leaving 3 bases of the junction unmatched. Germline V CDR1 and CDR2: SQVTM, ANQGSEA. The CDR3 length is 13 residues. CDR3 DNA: TGCAGCGCGGGGGACAGGGGGAACACTGAAGCTTTCTTT. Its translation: CSAGDRGNTEAFF.

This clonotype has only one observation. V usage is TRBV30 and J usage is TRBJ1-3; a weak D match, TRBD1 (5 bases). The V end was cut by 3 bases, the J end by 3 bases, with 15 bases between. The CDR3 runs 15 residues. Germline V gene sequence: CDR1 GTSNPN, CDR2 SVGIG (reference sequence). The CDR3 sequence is CAWSEPGVYGNTIYF. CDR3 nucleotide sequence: TGTGCCTGGAGCGAGCCGGGGGTGTATGGAAACACCATATATTTT.